Below, 8 T cell receptor beta chains from the same sample are listed, as sequenced in a study of shared clonotypes between healthy human individuals. Naive CD8 cells were CD45RO-negative, positively selected for CCR7, excluding terminally differentiated effector memory CD45RA+ cells. TCRdb's copy holds only in-frame clones and misses some; the assay was immunoSEQ multiplex PCR. This sample has some 2 million clones, with over 85% found just once. Sequencing was done on a sample of naive CD8+ T cells sorted from blood. The receptors come from a young man in good health.

The DNA for the CDR3 is TGTGCCAGCAGCCCGACCTCGCGTTCCTACGAGCAGTACTTC. Translation gives CASSPTSRSYEQYF. The V call is TRBV5-6, the J call TRBJ2-7; D not certain. The CDR3 extends over 14 amino acids. The V end was cut by 4 bases, the J end by 1 base, with 12 bases between. CDR1 is SGHDT, CDR2 YYEEEE, per germline.

This chain links TRBV10-2 with TRBJ2-3; no definite D call. CDR1 is WSHSY, CDR2 SAAADI, per germline. V lost 4 bases and J 2 bases, leaving 4 bases between the germline ends. This CDR3 is 12 amino acids long. CDR3 coding DNA: TGCGCCAGCAGTGCGTACACAGATACGCAGTATTTT. It yields the protein CASSAYTDTQYF.

V and J are TRBV4-1 and TRBJ2-7; D may correspond to TRBD1 or TRBD2 (5 bases each). The CDR3 has 12 amino acids. The V gene lost 5 bases and the J gene lost 7 bases, with 12 bases spanning the gap. Germline V gene data show CDR1 as MGHRA and CDR2 as YSYEKL. Here the CDR3 DNA reads TGCGCCAGCAGCTCCTGGGGGAATGAGCAGTACTTC. Translating gives CASSSWGNEQYF.

In its sample, this clone was seen once. This chain uses TRBV10-3 with TRBJ1-5, with a weak D call TRBD1 (5 bases). The CDR3 contains 16 residues. Germline lookup yields CDR1 ENHRY and CDR2 SYGVKD. The germline V and J ends were trimmed by 1 base and 3 bases, with 13 bases remaining between them. The CDR3 protein is CAISELTAGPNQPQHF. Written as DNA, the CDR3 is TGTGCCATCAGTGAGTTGACAGCGGGACCCAATCAGCCCCAGCATTTT.

The V call is TRBV7-3, the J call TRBJ1-2; D is ambiguous. The germline CDR1 and CDR2 sequences are SGHTA and FQGTGA. V was shortened by 5 bases and J by 6 bases, with 13 bases between the two germline ends. CDR3 length: 13 residues. The CDR3 loop reads CASSGDTRHGYTF. CDR3 DNA: TGTGCCAGCAGCGGCGATACTCGCCATGGCTACACCTTC.

The J gene is TRBJ1-4, the V gene TRBV7-3; the match to TRBD1 covers 9 bases. V was pared by 5 bases and J by 3 bases, with 4 bases of the junction left unmatched. Per the germline V gene, CDR1 is SGHTA and CDR2 is FQGTGA. The CDR3 runs to 15 residues. CDR3 residues: CASSHGTGPNEKLFF. CDR3 nucleotides: TGTGCCAGCAGCCACGGGACAGGGCCTAATGAAAAACTGTTTTTT.

This clone was counted a single time. V usage is TRBV4-3 and J usage is TRBJ1-2; a weak D match, TRBD1 (6 bases). The CDR3 consists of 14 residues. CDR1 is LGHNA and CDR2 is YSLEER in the germline V gene. Trimming shortened V by 0 bases and J by 7 bases, and 12 bases separated the two germline ends. In DNA, the CDR3 is TGCGCCAGCAGCCAAGATTGGCAGGGGCTTGGCTACACCTTC. Translated: CASSQDWQGLGYTF.

The rearrangement links TRBV4-1 to TRBJ2-1, with TRBD2 matching 10 bases. With V trimmed by 4 bases and J by 7 bases, 13 bases remained unmatched. CDR1 is MGHRA, CDR2 YSYEKL, per germline. CDR3 length: 17 amino acids. The CDR3 loop is CASSPRLAGEEWNEQFF. The DNA of the CDR3 is TGCGCCAGCAGCCCAAGGCTAGCGGGAGAGGAGTGGAATGAGCAGTTCTTC.